Following are 23 T cell receptor beta chains from one sample sequenced in a study of preoperative IRX-2 immunotherapy in early breast cancer. Treatment here: preoperative locoregional IRX-2 cytokine immunotherapy. Generated by immunoSEQ multiplex PCR, the TCRdb table keeps only in-frame clones and is missing some. Found here are more than 35,000 clones, roughly 77% of them singletons; the top ten hold over 1%. This specimen was tumor tissue, taken after IRX-2 immunotherapy. These receptors were taken from a human donor with breast cancer.

This clone was seen a single time. The V call is TRBV11-3, the J call TRBJ2-2; 8 bases align to TRBD2. The CDR3 runs to 16 residues. Unmatched junction bases numbered 9, after V lost 3 bases and J lost 6 bases. Germline V gene lookup returns CDR1 SGHNT and CDR2 YENEEA. The CDR3: CASSLAGRGRAGELFF. In DNA form, the CDR3 reads TGTGCCAGCAGCTTGGCCGGGAGGGGACGGGCCGGGGAGCTGTTTTTT.

V usage is TRBV22-1 and J usage is TRBJ2-7; the table gives TRBD1 as D, unverified against the DNA. TRBV22-1 is a listed pseudogene. The CDR3 spans 16 residues. For the CDR3, the DNA is TGTGCCAGCAGTACAAATCCGGGACAGGGGGGCCACGAGCAGTACTTC. Protein product: CASSTNPGQGGHEQYF.

This chain connects TRBV5-1 to TRBJ2-3, with D unclear. The CDR3 sequence is 14 residues long. Germline values: CDR1 SGHRS, CDR2 YFSETQ. V lost 2 bases and J lost 6, with 13 bases in between. CDR3 DNA sequence: TGCGCCAGCAGCTTTTGGCAGCCTGAGGATACGCAGTATTTT. The encoded protein is CASSFWQPEDTQYF.

The V call is TRBV7-5, the J call TRBJ2-7; TRBD2, the D gene given by the table, was not confirmed from the DNA. TRBV7-5 is an annotated pseudogene. The CDR3 has 16 amino acids. For the CDR3, the DNA is TGTGCCAGCAGCTTGGTTGAACTAGCGGTAGTCCACGAGCAGTACTTC. Encoded protein: CASSLVELAVVHEQYF.

The chain couples TRBV28 to TRBJ2-7; no definite D call. Deletions cut 5 bases from V and 4 bases from J, with 9 bases between. The CDR3 extends over 12 amino acids. The V gene's germline CDR1 is MDHEN and CDR2 SYDVKM. CDR3: CASSDLFYEQYF. CDR3 coding DNA: TGTGCCAGCAGTGATTTGTTTTACGAGCAGTACTTC.

V usage is TRBV28 and J usage is TRBJ2-3, with 8 nucleotides matching TRBD1. The germline CDR1 and CDR2 sequences are MDHEN and SYDVKM. The CDR3 runs 15 residues. J gave up 1 base and V 4 bases, and 4 bases lay outside the gene matches. The CDR3 reads CASSSTGDRTDTQYF. As DNA, the CDR3 is TGTGCCAGCAGTTCGACAGGGGACCGCACAGATACGCAGTATTTT.

The chain is built from TRBV6-8 and TRBJ2-1, with 10 bases matching TRBD2. Looked up from germline, CDR1 is MNHGY and CDR2 is SAAAGT. Trimming at V came to 5 bases and at J to 4 bases, leaving 8 bases not matched to a gene. This CDR3 contains 16 residues. The DNA of the CDR3 is TGTGCCAGCAGTGTCGAGACTAGCGGGCGATACAATGAGCAGTTCTTC. Translating it yields CASSVETSGRYNEQFF.

The J gene is TRBJ2-1, the V gene TRBV19; D ambiguous. The CDR3 is made up of 15 amino acids. V lost 3 bases to trimming and J lost 8 bases, with 17 bases between them. Germline V gene lookup returns CDR1 LNHDA and CDR2 SQIVND (reference sequence). CDR3 residues: CASSMVQSLGDEQFF. For the CDR3, the DNA is TGTGCCAGTAGTATGGTACAAAGTTTAGGCGATGAGCAGTTCTTC.

This clone has only a few counts. This rearrangement joins TRBV6-8 to TRBJ1-6; 7 bases map to TRBD1. Germline V gives CDR1 MNHGY, CDR2 SAAAGT. The V and J ends lost 5 bases and 1 base, in that order; junction bases with no gene match: 11. This CDR3 is 18 amino acids long. This CDR3 is CASSVALRGESYNSPLHF. The CDR3 bases are TGTGCCAGCAGTGTGGCGCTCAGGGGGGAGTCCTATAATTCACCCCTCCACTTT.

The chain carries TRBV19 and TRBJ1-5, with D hard to call. CDR1 and CDR2 from the germline V gene are LNHDA and SQIVND (reference sequence). This CDR3 has 17 residues. The ends were cut back, 3 bases at V and 0 bases at J, with 15 bases in the middle. The DNA of the CDR3 is TGTGCCAGTAGTATTAGTGATAGCTCTTATAGCAATCAGCCCCAGCATTTT. Its translation: CASSISDSSYSNQPQHF.

This clone counts as medium-sized. A base in the sequence is ambiguous or unread; the matching residue is shown as X. The chain has TRBV11-3 and TRBJ2-3; D uncertain. The V gene lost 2 bases and the J gene lost 2 bases, with 8 bases spanning the gap. The V gene's germline CDR1 is SGHNT and CDR2 YENEEA. This CDR3 contains 14 residues. CDR3 sequence (DNA): TGTGCCAGCAGCTTATCGGRTACCACAGATACGCAGTATTTT. Translating it yields CASSLSXTTDTQYF.

The chain carries TRBV6-8 and TRBJ1-3; D call uncertain. Germline CDR1 reads MNHGY; CDR2 reads SAAAGT. This CDR3 is built from 16 residues. V was shortened by 2 bases and J by 4 bases, with 15 bases between the two germline ends. In DNA, the CDR3 is TGTGCCAGCAGTTACGGAGGGAGTTTGTTCGGAAACACCATATATTTT. Protein sequence: CASSYGGSLFGNTIYF.

The chain couples TRBV19 to TRBJ1-1; 11 nucleotides agree with TRBD1. Germline CDR1 LNHDA, CDR2 SQIVND (reference sequence). The CDR3 extends over 13 amino acids. The V segment lost 7 bases and the J segment 11 bases; nucleotides outside the gene matches: 9. CDR3 in amino acids: CASKRTGGLGAFF. The CDR3 DNA is TGTGCCAGTAAGAGGACAGGGGGCTTGGGGGCTTTCTTT.

This clone was found a few times. The rearrangement links TRBV6-8 to TRBJ2-1; 13 bases agree with TRBD2. Germline trimming cut 6 bases from V and 8 bases from J; bases unmatched to any gene: 7. Germline V gives CDR1 MNHGY, CDR2 SAAAGT. CDR3 length: 15 amino acids. The CDR3 sequence is CASSRGLAGRDEQFF. The DNA for the CDR3 is TGTGCCAGCAGCCGGGGACTAGCGGGACGGGATGAGCAGTTCTTC.

This clone was seen a few times. The V and J genes are TRBV6-8 and TRBJ2-7; possibly TRBD1 or TRBD2 for D (5 bases each). There are 13 residues in the CDR3. CDR1 MNHGY and CDR2 SAAAGT come from the germline V gene. The V gene lost 0 bases and the J gene lost 4 bases, with 7 bases spanning the gap. The CDR3 protein is CASSYSRGYEQYF. CDR3 sequence (DNA): TGTGCCAGCAGTTACTCGAGGGGTTACGAGCAGTACTTC.

J is TRBJ1-5 and V is TRBV19, with D possibly matching TRBD1 (5 bases). CDR1 is LNHDA and CDR2 is SQIVND in the germline V gene (reference sequence). This CDR3 contains 15 residues. Trimming removed 11 bases at V and 1 base at J, with 18 bases between. The CDR3 is CALGTSTPSNQPQHF. The DNA of the CDR3 is TGTGCCCTCGGGACGTCAACCCCGAGCAATCAGCCCCAGCATTTT.

The CDR3 here is CASRPSGSSYEQYF. The CDR3 DNA sequence: TGCGCCAGCCGTCCTAGCGGGAGTTCCTACGAGCAGTACTTC. The genes are TRBV10-2 and TRBJ2-7; 10 nucleotides line up with TRBD2. The junction had 5 bases not matched to a gene; V was cut back by 8 bases and J by 1 base. The CDR3 consists of 14 residues. Germline CDR1 reads WSHSY; CDR2 reads SAAADI.

This clone was recorded a few times. The V and J genes are TRBV6-8 and TRBJ2-7; TRBD1 might be the D (7 bases). The CDR3 length is 13 residues. Trimming took off 5 bases at V and 4 bases at J, with 12 bases between the two ends. The germline gives CDR1 MNHGY, CDR2 SAAAGT. In nucleotides, the CDR3 is TGTGCCAGCAGTGGCGGGACAGTTTACGAGCAGTACTTC. Its translation: CASSGGTVYEQYF.

The CDR3 nucleotides are TGCAGCGTTGCGGCCCAGGGCCCCTACGAGCAGTACTTC. Translation gives CSVAAQGPYEQYF. J is TRBJ2-7 and V is TRBV29-1; TRBD1 might be the D (5 bases). There are 13 residues in the CDR3. V was pared by 4 bases and J by 2 bases, with 12 bases between. In germline, CDR1 is SQVTM, CDR2 ANQGSEA.

The V and J genes are TRBV5-1 and TRBJ2-2; a possible D gene is TRBD1 (6 bases). Germline values: CDR1 SGHRS, CDR2 YFSETQ. The CDR3 is 15 residues long. The V and J ends lost 5 bases and 0 bases respectively, with 11 bases between them. CDR3 coding DNA: TGCGCCAGCAGGAGGGACACCGCGAACACCGGGGAGCTGTTTTTT. Its protein is CASRRDTANTGELFF.

The CDR3 reads CASRRQDRDGTEAFF. In DNA form, the CDR3 reads TGTGCCAGCAGGCGACAGGACAGGGACGGCACTGAAGCTTTCTTT. The chain links TRBV6-8 to TRBJ1-1, with 8 bases matching TRBD1. This CDR3 comprises 15 residues. Germline values: CDR1 MNHGY, CDR2 SAAAGT. Trimming at V came to 6 bases and at J to 4 bases, leaving 10 bases not matched to a gene.

The chain has TRBV7-7 and TRBJ2-1, with 9 bases aligning to TRBD1. This CDR3 contains 15 residues. Per the germline V gene, CDR1 is SSHAT and CDR2 is FNYEAQ (reference sequence). The J segment lost 8 bases and the V segment lost 0 bases, leaving 5 bases of the junction unmatched. The CDR3 here is CASSLAAQGADEQFF. The CDR3 coding sequence is TGTGCCAGCAGCTTAGCGGCACAGGGGGCCGATGAGCAGTTCTTC.

V usage is TRBV29-1 and J usage is TRBJ1-2; perhaps TRBD1 as D (6 bases). Deletions cut 7 bases from V and 4 bases from J, with 13 bases between. The CDR3 is 12 amino acids. CDR1 is SQVTM and CDR2 is ANQGSEA in the germline V gene. The CDR3 spells CSALRDIYGYTF. The CDR3, as DNA: TGCAGCGCCTTGCGGGACATCTATGGCTACACCTTC.